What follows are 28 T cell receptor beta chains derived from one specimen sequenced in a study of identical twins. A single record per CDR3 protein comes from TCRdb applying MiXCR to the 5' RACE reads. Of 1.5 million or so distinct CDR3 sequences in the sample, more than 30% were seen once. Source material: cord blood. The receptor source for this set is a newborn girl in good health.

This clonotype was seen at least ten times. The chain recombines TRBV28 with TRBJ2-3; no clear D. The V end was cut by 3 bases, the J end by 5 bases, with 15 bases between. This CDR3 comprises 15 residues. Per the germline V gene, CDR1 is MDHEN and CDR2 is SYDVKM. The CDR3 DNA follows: TGTGCCAGCAGTTTCGCGGACCGAGCCCGAGATACGCAGTATTTT. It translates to CASSFADRARDTQYF.

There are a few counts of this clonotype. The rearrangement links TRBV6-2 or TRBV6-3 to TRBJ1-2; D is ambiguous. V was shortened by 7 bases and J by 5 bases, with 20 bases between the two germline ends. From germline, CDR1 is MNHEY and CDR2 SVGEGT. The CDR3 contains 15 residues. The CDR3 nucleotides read TGTGCCAGCACTAGCCCAGAGAGCACATCATATGGCTACACCTTC. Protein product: CASTSPESTSYGYTF.

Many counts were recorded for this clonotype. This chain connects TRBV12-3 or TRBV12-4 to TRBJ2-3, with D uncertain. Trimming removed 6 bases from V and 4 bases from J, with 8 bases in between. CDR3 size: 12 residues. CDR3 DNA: TGTGCCAGCAGCTTTGGGGCAGATACGCAGTATTTT. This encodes CASSFGADTQYF.

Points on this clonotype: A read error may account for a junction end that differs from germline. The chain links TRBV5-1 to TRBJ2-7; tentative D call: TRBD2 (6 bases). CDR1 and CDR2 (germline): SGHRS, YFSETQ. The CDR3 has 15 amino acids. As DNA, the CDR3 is TGCGCCAGCAGCTTCGGGCTAGCGAAGGCCTACGGGCAGTACTTC. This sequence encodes CASSFGLAKAYGQYF.

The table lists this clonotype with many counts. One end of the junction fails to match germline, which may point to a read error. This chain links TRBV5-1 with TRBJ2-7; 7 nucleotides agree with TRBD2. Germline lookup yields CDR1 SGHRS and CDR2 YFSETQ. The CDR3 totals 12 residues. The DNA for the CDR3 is TGTGCCAGCAGTTCTAGCGGCTACGAGCAGTACTTC. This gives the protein CASSSSGYEQYF.

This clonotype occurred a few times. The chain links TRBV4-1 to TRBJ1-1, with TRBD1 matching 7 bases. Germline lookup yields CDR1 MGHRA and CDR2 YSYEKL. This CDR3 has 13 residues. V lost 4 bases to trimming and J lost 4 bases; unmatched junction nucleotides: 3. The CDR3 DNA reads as TGCGCCAGCAGCCGCGGGACAGTCACTGAAGCTTTCTTT. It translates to CASSRGTVTEAFF.

The CDR3 nucleotides are TGCAGCATCGACCACAGGCGCTCTGGAAACACCATATATTTT. Protein sequence: CSIDHRRSGNTIYF. The rearrangement links TRBV20-1 to TRBJ1-3; D possibly corresponds to TRBD1 (5 bases). Germline V gene data show CDR1 as DFQATT and CDR2 as SNEGSKA (reference sequence). This CDR3 comprises 14 residues.

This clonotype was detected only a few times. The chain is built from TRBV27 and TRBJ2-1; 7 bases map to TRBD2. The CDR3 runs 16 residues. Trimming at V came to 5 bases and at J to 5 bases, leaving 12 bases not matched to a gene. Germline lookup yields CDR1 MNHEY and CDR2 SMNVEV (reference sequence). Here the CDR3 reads CASSPLVGGPDNEQFF. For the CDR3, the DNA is TGTGCCAGCAGTCCTCTAGTGGGAGGGCCAGACAATGAGCAGTTCTTC.

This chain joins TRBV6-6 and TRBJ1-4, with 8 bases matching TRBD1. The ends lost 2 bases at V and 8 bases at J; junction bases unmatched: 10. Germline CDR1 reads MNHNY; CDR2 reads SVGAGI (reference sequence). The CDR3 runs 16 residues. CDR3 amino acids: CASSYLTTGEGEKLFF. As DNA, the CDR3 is TGTGCCAGCAGTTACCTTACGACAGGGGAGGGCGAAAAACTGTTTTTT.

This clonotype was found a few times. The DNA of the CDR3 is TGTGCCAGCAGCTCACGCCCCGCAGGTCCGAACTACGAGCAGTACTTC. The encoded protein is CASSSRPAGPNYEQYF. The chain links TRBV27 to TRBJ2-7; D is ambiguous. CDR3 length: 16 amino acids. V gave up 6 bases and J gave up 3 bases, with 21 bases separating them. The germline gives CDR1 MNHEY, CDR2 SMNVEV (reference sequence).

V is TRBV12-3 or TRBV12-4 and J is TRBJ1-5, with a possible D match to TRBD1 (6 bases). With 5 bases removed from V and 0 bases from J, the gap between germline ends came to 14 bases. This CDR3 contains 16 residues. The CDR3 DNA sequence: TGTGCCAGCAGTACCAGGGGTTTCTATAGCAATCAGCCCCAGCATTTT. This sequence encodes CASSTRGFYSNQPQHF.

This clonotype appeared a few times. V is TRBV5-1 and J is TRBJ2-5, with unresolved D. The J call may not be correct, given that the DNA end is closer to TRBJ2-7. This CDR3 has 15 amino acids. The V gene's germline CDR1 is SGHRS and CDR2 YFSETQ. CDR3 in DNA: TGCGCCAGCACTAAACCCGTGGGCGAGAGCTACGAGCAGTACTTC. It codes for CASTKPVGESYEQYF.

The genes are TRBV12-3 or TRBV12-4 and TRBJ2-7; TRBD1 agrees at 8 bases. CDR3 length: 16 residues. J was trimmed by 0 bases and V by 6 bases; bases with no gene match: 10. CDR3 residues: CASRQGARSPSYEQYF. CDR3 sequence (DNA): TGTGCCAGCAGGCAGGGGGCCCGAAGCCCCTCCTACGAGCAGTACTTC.

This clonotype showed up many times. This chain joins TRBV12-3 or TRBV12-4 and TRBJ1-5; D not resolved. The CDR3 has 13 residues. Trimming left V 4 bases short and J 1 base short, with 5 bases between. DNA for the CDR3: TGTGCCAGCAGTTCGAGGAGCAATCAGCCCCAGCATTTT. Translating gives CASSSRSNQPQHF.

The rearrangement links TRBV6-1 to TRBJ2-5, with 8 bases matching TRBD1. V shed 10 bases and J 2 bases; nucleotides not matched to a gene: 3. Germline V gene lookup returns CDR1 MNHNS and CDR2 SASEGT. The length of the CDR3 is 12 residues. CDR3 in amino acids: CAIDRGQETQYF. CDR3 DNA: TGTGCCATCGACAGGGGACAAGAGACCCAGTACTTC.

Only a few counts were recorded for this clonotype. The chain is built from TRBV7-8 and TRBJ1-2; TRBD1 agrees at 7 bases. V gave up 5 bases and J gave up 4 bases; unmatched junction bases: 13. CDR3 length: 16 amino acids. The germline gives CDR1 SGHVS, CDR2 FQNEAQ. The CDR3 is CASSDPTTGQVYGYTF. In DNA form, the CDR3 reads TGTGCCAGCAGCGACCCTACGACAGGGCAGGTCTATGGCTACACCTTC.

The CDR3 spells CAISGDVTDTQYF. In DNA, the CDR3 is TGTGCCATCAGTGGGGACGTCACAGATACGCAGTATTTT. V is TRBV10-3 and J is TRBJ2-3; either TRBD1 or TRBD2 may supply D (5 bases each). Trimming stripped 4 bases from V and 2 bases from J, with 7 bases between. Germline V gene sequence: CDR1 ENHRY, CDR2 SYGVKD. The CDR3 runs to 13 residues.

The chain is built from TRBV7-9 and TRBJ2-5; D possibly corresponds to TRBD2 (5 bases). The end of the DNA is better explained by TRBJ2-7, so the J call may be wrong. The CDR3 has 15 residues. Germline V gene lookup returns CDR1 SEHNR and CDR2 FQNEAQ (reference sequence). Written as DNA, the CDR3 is TGTGCCAGCAGCCGGGATGATATCCATTCCTACGAGCAGTACTTC. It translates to CASSRDDIHSYEQYF.

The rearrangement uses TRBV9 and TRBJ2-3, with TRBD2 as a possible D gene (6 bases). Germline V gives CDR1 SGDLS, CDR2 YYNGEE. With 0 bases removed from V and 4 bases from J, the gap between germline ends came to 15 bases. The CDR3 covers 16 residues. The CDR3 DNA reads TGTGCCAGCAGCGTAGAAACGGGGGACCCCCCAGATACGCAGTATTTT. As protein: CASSVETGDPPDTQYF.

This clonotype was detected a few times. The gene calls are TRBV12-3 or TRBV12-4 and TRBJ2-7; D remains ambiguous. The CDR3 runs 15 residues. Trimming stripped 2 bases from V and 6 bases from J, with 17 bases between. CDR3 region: CASSLHSRDRAEQYF. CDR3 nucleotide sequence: TGTGCCAGCAGTTTACACTCAAGGGATAGGGCCGAGCAGTACTTC.

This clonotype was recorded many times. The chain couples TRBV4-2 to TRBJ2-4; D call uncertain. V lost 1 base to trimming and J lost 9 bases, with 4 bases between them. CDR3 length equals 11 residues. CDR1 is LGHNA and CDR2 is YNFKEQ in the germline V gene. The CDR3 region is CASSQGPIQYF. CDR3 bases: TGTGCCAGCAGCCAAGGTCCCATTCAGTACTTC.

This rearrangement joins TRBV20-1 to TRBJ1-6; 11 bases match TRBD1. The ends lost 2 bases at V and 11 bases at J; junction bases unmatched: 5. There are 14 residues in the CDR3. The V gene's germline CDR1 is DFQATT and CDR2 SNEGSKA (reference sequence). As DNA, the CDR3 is TGCAGTGCTAGACCGGGACAGGGGGTCCCACCCCTCCACTTT. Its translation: CSARPGQGVPPLHF.

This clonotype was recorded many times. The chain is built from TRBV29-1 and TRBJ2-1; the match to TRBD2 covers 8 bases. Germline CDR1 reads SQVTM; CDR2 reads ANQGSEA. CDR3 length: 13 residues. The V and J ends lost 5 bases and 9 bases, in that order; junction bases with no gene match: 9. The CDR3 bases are TGCAGCGTTCTACCGGGACTAGGTGGTGAGCAGTTCTTC. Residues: CSVLPGLGGEQFF.

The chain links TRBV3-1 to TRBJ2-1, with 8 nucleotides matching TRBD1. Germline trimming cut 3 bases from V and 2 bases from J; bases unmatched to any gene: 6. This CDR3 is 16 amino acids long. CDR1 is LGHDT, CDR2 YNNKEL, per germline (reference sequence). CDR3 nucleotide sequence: TGTGCCAGCAGCCACGCCGGGACAGGACCCTACAATGAGCAGTTCTTC. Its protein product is CASSHAGTGPYNEQFF.

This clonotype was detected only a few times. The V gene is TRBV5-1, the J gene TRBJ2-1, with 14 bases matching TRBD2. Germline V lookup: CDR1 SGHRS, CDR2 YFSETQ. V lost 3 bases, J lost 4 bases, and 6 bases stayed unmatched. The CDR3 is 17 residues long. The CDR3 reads CASSSGTSGRRYNEQFF. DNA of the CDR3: TGCGCCAGCAGCTCCGGGACTAGCGGGAGACGGTACAATGAGCAGTTCTTC.

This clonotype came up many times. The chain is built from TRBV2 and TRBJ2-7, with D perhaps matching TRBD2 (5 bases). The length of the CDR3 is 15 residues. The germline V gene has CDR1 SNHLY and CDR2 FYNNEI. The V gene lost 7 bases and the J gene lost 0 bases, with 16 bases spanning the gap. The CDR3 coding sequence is TGTGCCAGCATTATAGAGCGGCTACGCTCCTACGAGCAGTACTTC. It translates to CASIIERLRSYEQYF.

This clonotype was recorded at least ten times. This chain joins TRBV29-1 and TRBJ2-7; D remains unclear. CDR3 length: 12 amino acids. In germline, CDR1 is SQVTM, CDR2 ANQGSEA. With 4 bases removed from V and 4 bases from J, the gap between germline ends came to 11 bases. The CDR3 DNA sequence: TGCAGCGTTGGGGAACGCCAATACGAGCAGTACTTC. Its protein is CSVGERQYEQYF.

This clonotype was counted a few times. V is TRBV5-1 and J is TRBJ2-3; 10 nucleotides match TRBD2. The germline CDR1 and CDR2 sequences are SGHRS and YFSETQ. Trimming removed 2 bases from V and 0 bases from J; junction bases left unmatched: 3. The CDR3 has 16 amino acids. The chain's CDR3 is CASSFGLADSTDTQYF. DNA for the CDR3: TGCGCCAGCAGCTTTGGACTAGCGGATAGCACAGATACGCAGTATTTT.